This T cell receptor beta chain was observed in a study of siplizumab effects on memory and regulatory T cells. Study conclusions and caveats: Siplizumab caused a significant drop in alloreactive sequences traceable to unstimulated CD4+ memory cells.

Assays covered around 10^5 TCR templates per sample. Sequencing was performed with immunoSEQ multiplex PCR; in TCRdb, only in-frame clones are kept and a portion is missing. Altogether about 100,000 clones are present, 91% being singletons, with the ten largest covering 0.15%. This CDR3 comprises 12 residues. Trimming stripped 0 bases from V and 11 bases from J, with 11 bases between. Germline-derived CDR1 and CDR2 are SGHNT and YYREEE (reference sequence). To note about this clone: No antigen is known for it.

This rearrangement joins TRBV5-4 to TRBJ1-1; D remains unclear. This receptor was obtained from a human donor in good health. The material sequenced was CD4+ T cells sorted from blood. The CDR3 region has the DNA TGTGCCAGCAGCTTGGTCGGGGAAACGGCTTTCTTT. The encoded protein is CASSLVGETAFF.